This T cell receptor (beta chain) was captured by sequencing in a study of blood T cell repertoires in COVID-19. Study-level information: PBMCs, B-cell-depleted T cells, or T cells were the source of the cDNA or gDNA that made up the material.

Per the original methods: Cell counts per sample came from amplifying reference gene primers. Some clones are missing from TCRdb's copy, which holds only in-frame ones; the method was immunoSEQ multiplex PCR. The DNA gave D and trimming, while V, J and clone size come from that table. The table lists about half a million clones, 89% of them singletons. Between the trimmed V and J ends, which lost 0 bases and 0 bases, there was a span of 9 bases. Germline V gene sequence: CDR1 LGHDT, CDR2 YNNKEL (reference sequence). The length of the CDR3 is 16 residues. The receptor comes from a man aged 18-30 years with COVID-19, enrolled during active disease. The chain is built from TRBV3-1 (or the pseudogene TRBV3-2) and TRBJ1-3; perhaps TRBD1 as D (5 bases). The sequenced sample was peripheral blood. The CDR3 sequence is CASSQDGGPSGNTIYF. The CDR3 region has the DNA TGTGCCAGCAGCCAAGACGGGGGTCCCTCTGGAAACACCATATATTTT.